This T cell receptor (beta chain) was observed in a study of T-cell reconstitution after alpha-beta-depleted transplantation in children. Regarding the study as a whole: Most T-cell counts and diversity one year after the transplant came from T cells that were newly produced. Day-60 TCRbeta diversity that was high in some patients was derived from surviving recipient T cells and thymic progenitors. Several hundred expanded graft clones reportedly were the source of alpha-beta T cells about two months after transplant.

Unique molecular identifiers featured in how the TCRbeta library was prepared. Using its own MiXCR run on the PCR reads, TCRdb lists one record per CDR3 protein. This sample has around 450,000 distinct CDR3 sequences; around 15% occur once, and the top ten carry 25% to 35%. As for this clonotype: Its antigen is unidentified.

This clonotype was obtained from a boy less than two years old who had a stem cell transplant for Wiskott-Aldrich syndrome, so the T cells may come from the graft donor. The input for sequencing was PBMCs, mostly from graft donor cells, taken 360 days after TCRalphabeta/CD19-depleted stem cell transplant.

The CDR3 loop reads CASSQLEDVWGETQYF. CDR3 bases: TGCGCCAGCAGCCAACTTGAGGACGTGTGGGGGGAGACCCAGTACTTC. The J gene is TRBJ2-5, the V gene TRBV4-1; the D call may be TRBD1 or TRBD2 (5 bases each). CDR1 is MGHRA, CDR2 YSYEKL, per germline. V lost 2 bases, J lost 5 bases, and 18 bases lay in between. The CDR3 extends over 16 amino acids.